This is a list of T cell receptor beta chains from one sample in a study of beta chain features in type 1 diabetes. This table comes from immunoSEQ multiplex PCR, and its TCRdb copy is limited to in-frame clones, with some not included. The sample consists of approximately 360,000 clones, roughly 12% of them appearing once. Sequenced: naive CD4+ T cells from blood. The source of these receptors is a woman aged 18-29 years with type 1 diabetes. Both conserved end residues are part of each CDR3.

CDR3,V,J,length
CASSEPPLNQPQHF,TRBV2,TRBJ1-5,14
CATRQGGEKLFF,TRBV10-3,TRBJ1-4,12
CASSALQGSYNEQFF,TRBV9,TRBJ2-1,15
CASSHPGERAGELFF,TRBV4-3,TRBJ2-2,15
CASSRPGQGQYF,TRBV2,TRBJ2-3,12
CASSPRAGDEQFF,TRBV6-4,TRBJ2-1,13
CASRSRGGDTEAFF,TRBV7-9,TRBJ1-1,14
CAIGRAGKGHEQYF,TRBV7-9,TRBJ2-7,14
CAISERPTPPQYF,TRBV10-3,TRBJ2-3,13
CASSLVRTGSKEAFF,TRBV7-2,TRBJ1-1,15
CASSSGQSRPGYTF,TRBV28,TRBJ1-2,14
CASSPGGTGGQTQYF,TRBV7-2,TRBJ2-5,15
CASSQPGSGGYTF,TRBV4-3,TRBJ1-2,13
CAWSVRYSPVNQPQHF,TRBV30,TRBJ1-5,16